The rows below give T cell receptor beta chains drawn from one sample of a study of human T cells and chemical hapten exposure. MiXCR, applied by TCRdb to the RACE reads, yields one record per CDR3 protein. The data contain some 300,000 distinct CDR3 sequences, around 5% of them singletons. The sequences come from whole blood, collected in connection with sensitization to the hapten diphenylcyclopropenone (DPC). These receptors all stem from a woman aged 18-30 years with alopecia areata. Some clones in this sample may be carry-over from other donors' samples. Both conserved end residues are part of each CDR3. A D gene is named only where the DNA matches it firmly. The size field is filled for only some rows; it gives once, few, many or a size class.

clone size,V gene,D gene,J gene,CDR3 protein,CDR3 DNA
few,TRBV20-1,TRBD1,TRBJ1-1,CSASDQGQAMNTEAFF,TGCAGTGCTAGCGATCAAGGACAGGCCATGAACACTGAAGCTTTCTTT
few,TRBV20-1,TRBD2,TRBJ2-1,CSAELAVNEQFF,TGCAGTGCGGAACTAGCGGTGAATGAGCAGTTCTTC
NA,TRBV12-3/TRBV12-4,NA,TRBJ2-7,CASSVAKVPYEQYF,TGTGCCAGCAGTGTAGCAAAAGTCCCCTACGAGCAGTACTTC
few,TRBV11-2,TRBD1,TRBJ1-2,CASGSLAGGVGYGYTF,TGTGCCAGCGGGTCCCTCGCAGGGGGCGTTGGGTATGGCTACACCTTC
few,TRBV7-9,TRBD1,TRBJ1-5,CASSVTGSHQPQHF,TGTGCCAGCAGCGTGACAGGGAGTCATCAGCCCCAGCATTTT
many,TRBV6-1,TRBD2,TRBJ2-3,CASSKGLAGGLSTDTQYF,TGTGCCAGCAGTAAGGGACTAGCGGGGGGGCTTAGCACAGATACGCAGTATTTT
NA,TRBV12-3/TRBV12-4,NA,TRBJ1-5,CASSLKAGYNQPQHF,TGTGCCAGCAGTTTAAAGGCAGGTTACAATCAGCCCCAGCATTTT
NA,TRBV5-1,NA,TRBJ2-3,CASSPGRDGDTDTQYF,TGCGCCAGCAGCCCAGGCCGGGACGGAGACACAGATACGCAGTATTTT
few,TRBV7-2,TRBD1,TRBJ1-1,CASSWTGEAFF,TGTGCCAGCAGCTGGACAGGTGAAGCTTTCTTT
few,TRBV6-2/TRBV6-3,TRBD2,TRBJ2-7,CASSISGGYSYEQYF,TGTGCCAGCAGCATTAGCGGGGGGTACTCCTACGAGCAGTACTTC
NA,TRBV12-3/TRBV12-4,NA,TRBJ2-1,CASRPTRRGEQFF,TGTGCCAGCAGGCCTACTAGGCGCGGTGAGCAGTTCTTC
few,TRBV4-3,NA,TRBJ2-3,CASSQDLGKNDGSRDTQYF,TGCGCCAGCAGCCAAGATTTAGGTAAAAATGATGGTTCTAGAGATACGCAGTATTTT
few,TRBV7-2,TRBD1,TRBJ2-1,CASSLVGTGGYNEQFF,TGTGCCAGCAGCTTAGTAGGGACAGGGGGCTACAATGAGCAGTTCTTC
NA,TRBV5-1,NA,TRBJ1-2,CASRDTDYGYTF,TGCGCCAGCCGGGACACCGATTATGGCTACACCTTC
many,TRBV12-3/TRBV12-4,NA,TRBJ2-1,CASSSRWRSSRDEQFF,TGTGCCAGCAGTTCCCGGTGGCGGAGTTCCCGGGATGAGCAGTTCTTC
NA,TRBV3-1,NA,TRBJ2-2,CASSQAALNTGELFF,TGTGCCAGCAGCCAAGCGGCCCTTAACACCGGGGAGCTGTTTTTT
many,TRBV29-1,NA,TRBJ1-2,CSVLTENYGYTF,TGCAGCGTTCTGACAGAGAACTATGGCTACACCTTC
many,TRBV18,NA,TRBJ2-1,CASSPFVMRQGGEQFF,TGTGCCAGCTCACCATTCGTGATGAGACAGGGAGGGGAGCAGTTCTTC
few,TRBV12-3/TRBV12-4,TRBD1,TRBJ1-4,CASNDRGEKLFF,TGTGCCAGCAACGACAGGGGTGAAAAACTGTTTTTT
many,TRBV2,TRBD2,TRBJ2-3,CASSGLAGSTDTQYF,TGTGCCAGCAGCGGACTAGCGGGGTCCACAGATACGCAGTATTTT
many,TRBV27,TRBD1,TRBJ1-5,CASSLRGGGQPQHF,TGTGCCAGCAGTTTACGAGGGGGCGGACAGCCCCAGCATTTT
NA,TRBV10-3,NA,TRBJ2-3,CAIRAAPSESGSQYF,TGTGCCATCAGAGCGGCGCCCTCCGAGTCTGGTTCGCAGTATTTT
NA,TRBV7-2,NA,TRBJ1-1,CASSSQTGKNTEAFF,TGTGCCAGCAGCTCCCAGACAGGAAAGAACACTGAAGCTTTCTTT
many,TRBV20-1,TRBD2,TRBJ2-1,CSARGGGGLNEQFF,TGCAGTGCTAGAGGAGGCGGGGGGCTCAATGAGCAGTTCTTC
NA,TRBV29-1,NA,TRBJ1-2,CSAVGGQSYGYTF,TGCAGCGCAGTCGGGGGGCAGAGCTATGGCTACACCTTC
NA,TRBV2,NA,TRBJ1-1,CATDTTGNTEAFF,TGTGCCACCGACACGACAGGAAACACTGAAGCTTTCTTT
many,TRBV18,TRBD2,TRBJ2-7,CASSLGLAGEQYF,TGTGCCAGCTCACTGGGACTAGCGGGGGAGCAGTACTTC
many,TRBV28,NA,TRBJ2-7,CASSPLKPGMTYEQYF,TGTGCCAGCAGCCCTTTGAAACCGGGAATGACCTACGAGCAGTACTTC
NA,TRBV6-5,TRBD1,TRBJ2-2,CASSYQGAGTGELFF,TGTGCCAGCAGTTACCAGGGGGCGGGGACCGGGGAGCTGTTTTTT
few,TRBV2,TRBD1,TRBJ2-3,CASSDRGLPHSTDTQYF,TGTGCCAGCAGTGACAGGGGGTTACCCCATAGCACAGATACGCAGTATTTT
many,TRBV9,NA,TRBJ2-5,CASSVGQQQETQYF,TGTGCCAGCAGCGTAGGACAACAACAAGAGACCCAGTACTTC
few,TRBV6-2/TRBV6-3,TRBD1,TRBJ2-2,CASRYTGAPGELFF,TGTGCCAGCAGATACACAGGGGCGCCCGGGGAGCTGTTTTTT
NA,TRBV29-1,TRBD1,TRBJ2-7,CSVEVPGGSTYEQYF,TGCAGCGTTGAAGTTCCAGGGGGCTCGACCTACGAGCAGTACTTC
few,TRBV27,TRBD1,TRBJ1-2,CASKLTGTYGYTF,TGTGCCAGCAAATTGACAGGGACCTATGGCTACACCTTC
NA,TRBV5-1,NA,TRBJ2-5,CASNTGHETQYF,TGCGCCAGCAACACAGGGCACGAGACCCAGTACTTC
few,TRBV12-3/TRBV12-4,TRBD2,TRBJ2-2,CASSFGHGGTGELFF,TGTGCCAGCAGCTTTGGACACGGGGGGACCGGGGAGCTGTTTTTT
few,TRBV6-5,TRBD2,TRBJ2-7,CASRRGAHYEQYF,TGTGCCAGCAGGCGGGGGGCTCACTACGAGCAGTACTTC
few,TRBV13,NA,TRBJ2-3,CASSFPTATDTQYF,TGTGCCAGCAGCTTCCCGACCGCCACAGATACGCAGTATTTT
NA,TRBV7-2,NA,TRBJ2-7,CASSLAGGPTGEQYF,TGTGCCAGCAGCTTAGCGGGGGGGCCGACCGGCGAGCAGTACTTC
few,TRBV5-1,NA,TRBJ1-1,CASSFTGDGTEAFF,TGCGCCAGCAGCTTCACAGGAGATGGCACTGAAGCTTTCTTT
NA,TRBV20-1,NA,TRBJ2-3,CSARRGPLVGDTQYF,TGCAGTGCGAGACGGGGGCCCCTAGTGGGAGATACGCAGTATTTT
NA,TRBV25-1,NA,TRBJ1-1,CASGENTEAFF,TGTGCCAGTGGAGAGAACACTGAAGCTTTCTTT
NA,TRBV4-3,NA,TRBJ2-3,CASSQDNQVGTDTQYF,TGCGCCAGCAGCCAAGATAATCAGGTGGGCACAGATACGCAGTATTTT
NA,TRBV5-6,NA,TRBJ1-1,CASSLDRLTNTEAFF,TGTGCCAGCAGCCTCGACAGACTTACGAACACTGAAGCTTTCTTT
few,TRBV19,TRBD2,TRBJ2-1,CASTGSGTSYNEQFF,TGTGCCAGTACTGGTAGCGGGACCTCCTACAATGAGCAGTTCTTC
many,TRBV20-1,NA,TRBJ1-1,CSARRGEGTEAFF,TGCAGTGCTAGAAGAGGGGAGGGCACTGAAGCTTTCTTT
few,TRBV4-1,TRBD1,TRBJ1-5,CASSQDVRTGGKHSNQPQHF,TGCGCCAGCAGCCAAGACGTCAGGACAGGGGGAAAACATAGCAATCAGCCCCAGCATTTT
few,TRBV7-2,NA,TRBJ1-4,CASSFQTGNEKLFF,TGTGCCAGCAGCTTCCAGACAGGAAATGAAAAACTGTTTTTT
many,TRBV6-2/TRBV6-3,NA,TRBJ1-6,CASSRGGSPLHF,TGTGCCAGCAGCCGAGGGGGTTCACCCCTCCACTTT
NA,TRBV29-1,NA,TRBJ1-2,CSVEWGAYGYTF,TGCAGCGTTGAATGGGGGGCCTATGGCTACACCTTC
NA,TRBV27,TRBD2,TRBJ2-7,CASRDSGGSAEQYF,TGTGCCAGCAGGGATAGCGGGGGCTCAGCTGAGCAGTACTTC
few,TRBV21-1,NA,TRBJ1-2,CASIRAGYGYTF,TGTGCCAGCATCCGGGCGGGCTATGGCTACACCTTC
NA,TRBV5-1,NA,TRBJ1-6,CASSPAALINSPLHF,TGCGCCAGCAGCCCCGCGGCCTTAATCAATTCACCCCTCCACTTT